The present T cell receptor (beta chain) was sequenced within a study of T cell changes during pregnancy in multiple sclerosis. The germline gives CDR1 LNHDA, CDR2 SQIVND (reference sequence). Losses at the gene ends were 6 bases for V and 6 bases for J; bases not matched to a gene: 7. The CDR3 is 13 amino acids. Measured with immunoSEQ multiplex PCR; TCRdb has only the in-frame clones, and not every one. The table lists tens of thousands of clones, 92% of them singletons. The chain uses TRBV19 and TRBJ2-7; TRBD1 agrees at 8 bases. This clonotype was obtained from a female donor in good health, enrolled as a control in a pregnancy study. The sample here was peripheral blood, taken in the first trimester of pregnancy. In nucleotides, the CDR3 is TGTGCCAGTAGCCGGGACAGGTTTTCCGAGCAGTACTTC. Its protein is CASSRDRFSEQYF. The entire variable domain, with the rest obtained from reference TRBV19 and TRBJ2-7, is as follows: DGGITQSPKYLFRKEGQNVTLSCEQNLNHDAMYWYRQDPGQGLRLIYYSQIVNDFQKGDIAEGYSVSREKKESFPLTVTSAQKNPTAFYLCASSRDRFSEQYFGPGTRLTVT.